This TCR beta chain emerged from a study of identical twins. Overall study results and limits: Within monozygotic twins, out-of-frame TCR alpha sharing was underestimated by the models.

The V gene's germline CDR1 is SGHRS and CDR2 YFSETQ. The CDR3 sequence is 14 residues long. Trimming left V 4 bases short and J 2 bases short, with 12 bases between. Turning to this clonotype: Its antigen is unidentified.

Each CDR3 protein is one row after TCRdb ran MiXCR on the 5' RACE reads. Among about 690,000 distinct CDR3 sequences listed, around 20% were seen once. This same sample was also part of a study on T cells expressing NK-cell markers. This second report adds: The leading position in the CD3+CD56-NKG2C+ fraction of four donors also went to these clonotypes.

The sample consisted of PBMCs. The clonotype was recovered from a woman between 18 and 29 years old in good health. The chain joins TRBV5-1 to TRBJ1-1; no reliable D call. CDR3 DNA sequence: TGCGCCAGCAGCCGACAATTCAGCAACACTGAAGCTTTCTTT. As protein: CASSRQFSNTEAFF.